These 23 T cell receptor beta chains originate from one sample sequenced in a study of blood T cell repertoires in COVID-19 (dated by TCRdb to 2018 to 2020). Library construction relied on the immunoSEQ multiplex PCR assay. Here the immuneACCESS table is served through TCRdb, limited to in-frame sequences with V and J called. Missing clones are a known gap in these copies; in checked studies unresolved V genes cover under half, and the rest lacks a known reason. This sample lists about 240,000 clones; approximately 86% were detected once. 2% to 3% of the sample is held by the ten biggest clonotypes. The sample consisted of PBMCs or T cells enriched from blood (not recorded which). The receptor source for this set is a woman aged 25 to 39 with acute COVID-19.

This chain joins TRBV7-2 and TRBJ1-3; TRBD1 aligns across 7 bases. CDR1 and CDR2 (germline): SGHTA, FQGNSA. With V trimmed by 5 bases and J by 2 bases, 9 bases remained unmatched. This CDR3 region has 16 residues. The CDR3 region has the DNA TGTGCCAGCAGCAGAGGACAGGTGGAGGCTGGAAACACCATATATTTT. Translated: CASSRGQVEAGNTIYF.

The CDR3 loop is CASSHGGQGAGETQYF. The CDR3 nucleotides are TGTGCCAGCAGTCACGGCGGACAGGGGGCCGGGGAGACCCAGTACTTC. The chain carries TRBV27 and TRBJ2-5, with 11 bases matching TRBD1. The germline V gene encodes CDR1 MNHEY and CDR2 SMNVEV (reference sequence). This CDR3 is built from 16 residues. V trimming: 5 bases; J trimming: 5 bases; junction bases outside the gene matches: 10.

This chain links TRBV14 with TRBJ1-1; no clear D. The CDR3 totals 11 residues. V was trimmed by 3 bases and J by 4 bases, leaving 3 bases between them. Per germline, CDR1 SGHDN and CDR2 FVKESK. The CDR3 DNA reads TGTGCCAGCAGCCACCGCACTGAAGCTTTCTTT. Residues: CASSHRTEAFF.

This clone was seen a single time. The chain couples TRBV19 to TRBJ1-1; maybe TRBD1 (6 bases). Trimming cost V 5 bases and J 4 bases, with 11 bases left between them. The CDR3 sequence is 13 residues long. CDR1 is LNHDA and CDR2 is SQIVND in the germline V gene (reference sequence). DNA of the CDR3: TGTGCCAGTAGTGAACAGGGTTCCACTGAAGCTTTCTTT. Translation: CASSEQGSTEAFF.

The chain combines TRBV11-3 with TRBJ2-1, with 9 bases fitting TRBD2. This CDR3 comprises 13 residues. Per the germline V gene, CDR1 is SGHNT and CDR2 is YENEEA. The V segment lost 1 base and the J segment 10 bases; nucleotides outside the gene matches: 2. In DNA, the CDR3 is TGTGCCAGCAGCTTAGGCGGGGGGGAGGAGCAGTTCTTC. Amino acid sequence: CASSLGGGEEQFF.

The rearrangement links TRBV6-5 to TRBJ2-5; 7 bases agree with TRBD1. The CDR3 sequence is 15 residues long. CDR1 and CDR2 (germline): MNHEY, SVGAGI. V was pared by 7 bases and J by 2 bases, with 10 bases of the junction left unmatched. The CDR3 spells CASISGQANQETQYF. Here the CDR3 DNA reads TGTGCCAGCATTTCCGGACAGGCGAATCAAGAGACCCAGTACTTC.

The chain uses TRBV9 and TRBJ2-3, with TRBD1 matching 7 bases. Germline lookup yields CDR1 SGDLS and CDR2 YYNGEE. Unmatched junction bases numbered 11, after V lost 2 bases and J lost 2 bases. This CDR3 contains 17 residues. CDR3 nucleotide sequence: TGTGCCAGCAGCGTTCAGGGGATACAGGGGACCACAGATACGCAGTATTTT. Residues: CASSVQGIQGTTDTQYF.

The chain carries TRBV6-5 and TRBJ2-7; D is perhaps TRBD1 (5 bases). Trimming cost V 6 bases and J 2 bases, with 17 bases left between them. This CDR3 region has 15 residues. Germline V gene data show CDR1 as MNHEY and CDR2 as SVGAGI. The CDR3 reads CASSPSNRLTYEQYF. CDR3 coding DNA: TGTGCCAGCAGCCCCAGCAACAGGCTAACCTACGAGCAGTACTTC.

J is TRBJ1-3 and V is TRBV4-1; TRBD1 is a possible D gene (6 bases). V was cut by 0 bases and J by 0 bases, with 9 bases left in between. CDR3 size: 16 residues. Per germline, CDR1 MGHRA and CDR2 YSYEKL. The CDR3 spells CASSQEGGNSGNTIYF. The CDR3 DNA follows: TGCGCCAGCAGCCAAGAAGGGGGTAACTCTGGAAACACCATATATTTT.

In DNA, the CDR3 is TGTGCCAGCAGGACAGTAAGCTGGCGCAATCAGCCCCAGCATTTT. Amino acids: CASRTVSWRNQPQHF. This chain uses TRBV21-1 with TRBJ1-5; whether TRBD1, the table's D call, matches the DNA was not checked. TRBV21-1 is a pseudogene. CDR3 length equals 15 residues.

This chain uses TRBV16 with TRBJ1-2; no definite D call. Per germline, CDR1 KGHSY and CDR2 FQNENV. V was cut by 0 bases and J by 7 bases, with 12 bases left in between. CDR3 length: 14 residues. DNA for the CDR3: TGTGCCAGCAGCCAATCCCAGTCTTATGGTGGCTACACCTTC. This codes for CASSQSQSYGGYTF.

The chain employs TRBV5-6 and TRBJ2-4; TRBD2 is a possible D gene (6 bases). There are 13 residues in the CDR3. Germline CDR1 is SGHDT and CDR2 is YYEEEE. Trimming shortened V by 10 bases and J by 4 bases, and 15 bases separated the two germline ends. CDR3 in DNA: TGTGCCGGGGGGAGATACCCTAAAAACATTCAGTACTTC. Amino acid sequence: CAGGRYPKNIQYF.

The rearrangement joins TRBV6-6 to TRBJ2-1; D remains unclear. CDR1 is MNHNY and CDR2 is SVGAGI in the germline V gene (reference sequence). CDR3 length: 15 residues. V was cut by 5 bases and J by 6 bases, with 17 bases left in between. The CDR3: CASSPVDSYLNEQFF. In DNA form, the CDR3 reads TGTGCCAGCAGTCCCGTCGACTCGTACCTCAATGAGCAGTTCTTC.

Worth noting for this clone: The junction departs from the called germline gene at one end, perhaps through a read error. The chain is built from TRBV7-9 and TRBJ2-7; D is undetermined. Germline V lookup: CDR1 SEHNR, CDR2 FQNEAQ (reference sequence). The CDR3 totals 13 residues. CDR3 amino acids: CASSIANSYEQYF. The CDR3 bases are TGTGCCAGCAGCATAGCCAACAGCTACGAGCAGTACTTC.

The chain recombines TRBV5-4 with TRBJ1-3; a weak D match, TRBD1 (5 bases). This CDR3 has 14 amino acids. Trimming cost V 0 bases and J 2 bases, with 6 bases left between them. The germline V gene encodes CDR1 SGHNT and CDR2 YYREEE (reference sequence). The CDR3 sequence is CASSLGGAGNTIYF. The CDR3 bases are TGTGCCAGCAGCTTGGGGGGGGCTGGAAACACCATATATTTT. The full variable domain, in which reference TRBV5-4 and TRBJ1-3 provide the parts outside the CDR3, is ETGVTQSPTHLIKTRGQQVTLRCSSQSGHNTVSWYQQALGQGPQFIFQYYREEENGRGNFPPRFSGLQFPNYSSELNVNALELDDSALYLCASSLGGAGNTIYFGEGSWLTVV.

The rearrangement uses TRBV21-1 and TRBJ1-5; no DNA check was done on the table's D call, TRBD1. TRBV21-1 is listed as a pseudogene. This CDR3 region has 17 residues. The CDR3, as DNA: TGTGCCAGCAGCTTTACCGGACAGGAAGATAGCAATCAGCCCCAGCATTTT. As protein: CASSFTGQEDSNQPQHF.

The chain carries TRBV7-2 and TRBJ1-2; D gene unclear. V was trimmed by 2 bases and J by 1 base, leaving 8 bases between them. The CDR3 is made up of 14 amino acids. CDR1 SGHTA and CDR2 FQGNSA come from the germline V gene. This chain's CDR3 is CASSLLSGNYGYTF. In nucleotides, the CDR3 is TGTGCCAGCAGCTTATTGAGTGGTAACTATGGCTACACCTTC. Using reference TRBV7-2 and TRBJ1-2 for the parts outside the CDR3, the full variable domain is GAGVSQSPSNKVTEKGKDVELRCDPISGHTALYWYRQSLGQGLEFLIYFQGNSAPDKSGLPSDRFSAERTGGSVSTLTIQRTQQEDSAVYLCASSLLSGNYGYTFGSGTRLTVV.

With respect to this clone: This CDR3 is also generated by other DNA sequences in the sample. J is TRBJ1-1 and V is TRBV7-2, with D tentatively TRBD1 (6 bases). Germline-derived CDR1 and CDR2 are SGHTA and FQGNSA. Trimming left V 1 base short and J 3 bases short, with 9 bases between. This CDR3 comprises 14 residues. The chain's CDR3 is CASSLEGGYTEAFF. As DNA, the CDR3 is TGTGCCAGCAGCTTAGAGGGGGGGTACACTGAAGCTTTCTTT.

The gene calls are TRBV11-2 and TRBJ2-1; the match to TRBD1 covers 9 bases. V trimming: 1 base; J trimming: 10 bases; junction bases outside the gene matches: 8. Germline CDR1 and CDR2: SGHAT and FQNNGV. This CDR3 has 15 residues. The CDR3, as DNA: TGTGCCAGCAGCTTAGTGAGGGGGACAGGGAAGGAGCAGTTCTTC. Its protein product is CASSLVRGTGKEQFF.

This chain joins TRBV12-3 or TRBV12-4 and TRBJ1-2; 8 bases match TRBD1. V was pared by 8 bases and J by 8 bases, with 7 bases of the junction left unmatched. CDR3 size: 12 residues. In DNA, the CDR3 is TGTGCCAGCTATGGCCGGGACAGGGGCTACACCTTC. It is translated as CASYGRDRGYTF.

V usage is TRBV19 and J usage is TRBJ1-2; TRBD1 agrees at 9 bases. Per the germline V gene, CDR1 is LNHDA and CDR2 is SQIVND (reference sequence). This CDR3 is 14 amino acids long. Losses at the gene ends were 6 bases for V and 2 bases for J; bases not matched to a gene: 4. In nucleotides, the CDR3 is TGTGCCAGTAGAAGACAGGGGGGGAACTATGGCTACACCTTC. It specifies CASRRQGGNYGYTF.

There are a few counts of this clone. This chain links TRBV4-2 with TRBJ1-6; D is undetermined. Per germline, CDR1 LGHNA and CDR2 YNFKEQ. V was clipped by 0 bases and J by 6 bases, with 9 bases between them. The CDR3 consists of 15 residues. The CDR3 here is CASSQEKRVNSPLHF. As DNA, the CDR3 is TGTGCCAGCAGCCAAGAAAAGCGGGTTAATTCACCCCTCCACTTT.

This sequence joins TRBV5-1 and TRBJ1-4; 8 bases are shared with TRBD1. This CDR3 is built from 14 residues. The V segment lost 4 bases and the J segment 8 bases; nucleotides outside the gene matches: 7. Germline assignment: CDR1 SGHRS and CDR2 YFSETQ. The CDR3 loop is CASSHGQGTEKLFF. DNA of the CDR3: TGCGCCAGCAGCCACGGACAGGGCACCGAAAAACTGTTTTTT.